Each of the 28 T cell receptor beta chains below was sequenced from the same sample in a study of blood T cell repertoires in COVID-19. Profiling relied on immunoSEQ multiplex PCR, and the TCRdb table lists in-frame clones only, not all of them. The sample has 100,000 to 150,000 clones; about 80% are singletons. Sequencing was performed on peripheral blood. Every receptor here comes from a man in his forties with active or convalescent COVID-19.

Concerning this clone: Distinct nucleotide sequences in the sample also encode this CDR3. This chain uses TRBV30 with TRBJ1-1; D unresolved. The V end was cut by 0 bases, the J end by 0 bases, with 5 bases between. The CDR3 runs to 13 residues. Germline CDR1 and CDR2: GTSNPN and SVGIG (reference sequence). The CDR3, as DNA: TGTGCCTGGAGTGTATCCTTGAACACTGAAGCTTTCTTT. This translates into CAWSVSLNTEAFF.

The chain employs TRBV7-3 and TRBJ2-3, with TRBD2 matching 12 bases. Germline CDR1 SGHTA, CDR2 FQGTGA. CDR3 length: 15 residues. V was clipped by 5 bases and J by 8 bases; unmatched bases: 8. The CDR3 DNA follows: TGTGCCAGCAGCCCGCTAGCGGGGGGGCGGGTTACGCAGTATTTT. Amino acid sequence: CASSPLAGGRVTQYF. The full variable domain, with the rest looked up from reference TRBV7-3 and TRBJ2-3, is GAGVSQTPSNKVTEKGKYVELRCDPISGHTALYWYRQSLGQGPEFLIYFQGTGAADDSGLPNDRFFAVRPEGSVSTLKIQRTERGDSAVYLCASSPLAGGRVTQYFGPGTRLTVL.

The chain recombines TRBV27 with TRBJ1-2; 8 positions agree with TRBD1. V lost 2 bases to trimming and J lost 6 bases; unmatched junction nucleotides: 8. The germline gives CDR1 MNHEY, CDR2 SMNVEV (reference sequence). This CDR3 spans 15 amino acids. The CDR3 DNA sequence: TGTGCCAGCAGTTTAGCAGGGGGCAGGAAAAATGGCTACACCTTC. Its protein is CASSLAGGRKNGYTF.

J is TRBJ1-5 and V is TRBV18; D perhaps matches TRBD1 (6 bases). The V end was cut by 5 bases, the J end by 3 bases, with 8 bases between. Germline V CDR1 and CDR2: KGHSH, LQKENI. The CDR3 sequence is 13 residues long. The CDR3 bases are TGTGCCAGCTCAGGGGGCGACAATCAGCCCCAGCATTTT. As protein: CASSGGDNQPQHF.

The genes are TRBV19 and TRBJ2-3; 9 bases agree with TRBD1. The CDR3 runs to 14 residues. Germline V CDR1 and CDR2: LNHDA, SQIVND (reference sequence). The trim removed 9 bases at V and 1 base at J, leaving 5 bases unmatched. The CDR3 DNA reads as TGTGCCAGCGACAGGGGGTCTGGCACAGATACGCAGTATTTT. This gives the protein CASDRGSGTDTQYF.

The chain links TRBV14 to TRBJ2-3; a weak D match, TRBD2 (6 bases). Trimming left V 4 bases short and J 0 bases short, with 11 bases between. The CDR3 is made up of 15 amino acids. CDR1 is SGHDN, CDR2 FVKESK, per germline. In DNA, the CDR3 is TGTGCCAGCAGCCTCGGGGGAACTAGCACAGATACGCAGTATTTT. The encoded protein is CASSLGGTSTDTQYF. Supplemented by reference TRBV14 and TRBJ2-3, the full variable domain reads EAGVTQFPSHSVIEKGQTVTLRCDPISGHDNLYWYRRVMGKEIKFLLHFVKESKQDESGMPNNRFLAERTGGTYSTLKVQPAELEDSGVYFCASSLGGTSTDTQYFGPGTRLTVL.

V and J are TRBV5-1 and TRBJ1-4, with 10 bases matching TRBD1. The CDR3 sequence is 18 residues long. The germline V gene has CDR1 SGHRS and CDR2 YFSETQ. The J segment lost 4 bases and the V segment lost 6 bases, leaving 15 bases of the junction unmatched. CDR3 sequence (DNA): TGCGCCAGCAACCTCGGACAGGGGGTTGGACTAGGTAATGAAAAACTGTTTTTT. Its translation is CASNLGQGVGLGNEKLFF. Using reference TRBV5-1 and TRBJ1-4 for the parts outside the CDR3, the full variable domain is KAGVTQTPRYLIKTRGQQVTLSCSPISGHRSVSWYQQTPGQGLQFLFEYFSETQRNKGNFPGRFSGRQFSNSRSEMNVSTLELGDSALYLCASNLGQGVGLGNEKLFFGSGTQLSVL.

CDR3 region: CASSLTTSPGNEQFF. The DNA for the CDR3 is TGTGCCAGCAGCTTAACGACCAGCCCGGGAAATGAGCAGTTCTTC. The chain has TRBV11-2 and TRBJ2-1; a weak D match, TRBD2 (5 bases). V lost 2 bases and J lost 7, with 15 bases in between. The CDR3 has 15 amino acids. Germline values: CDR1 SGHAT, CDR2 FQNNGV.

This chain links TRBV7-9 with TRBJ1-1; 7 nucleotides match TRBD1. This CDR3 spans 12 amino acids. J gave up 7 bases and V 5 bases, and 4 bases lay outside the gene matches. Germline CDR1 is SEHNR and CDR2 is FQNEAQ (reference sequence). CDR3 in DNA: TGTGCCAGCAGCCTTGGGACAGATGAAGCTTTCTTT. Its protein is CASSLGTDEAFF.

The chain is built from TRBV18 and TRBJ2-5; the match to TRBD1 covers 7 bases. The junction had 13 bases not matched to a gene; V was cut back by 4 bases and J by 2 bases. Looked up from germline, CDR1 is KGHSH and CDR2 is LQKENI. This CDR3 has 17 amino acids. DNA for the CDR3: TGTGCCAGCTCACAAACGACAGGGTCACGGTGGCAAGAGACCCAGTACTTC. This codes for CASSQTTGSRWQETQYF.

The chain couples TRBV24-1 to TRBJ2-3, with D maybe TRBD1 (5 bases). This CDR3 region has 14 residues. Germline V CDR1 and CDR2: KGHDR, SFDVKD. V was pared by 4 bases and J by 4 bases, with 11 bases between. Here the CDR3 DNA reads TGTGCCACCAGTGACGCCCGACAGTCAGATACGCAGTATTTT. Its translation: CATSDARQSDTQYF.

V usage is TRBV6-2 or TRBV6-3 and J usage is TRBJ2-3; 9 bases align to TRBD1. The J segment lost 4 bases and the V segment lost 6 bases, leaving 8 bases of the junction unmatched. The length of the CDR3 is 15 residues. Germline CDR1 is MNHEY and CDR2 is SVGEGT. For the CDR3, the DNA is TGTGCCAGCAGCCCCGGACAGGGGCGGGCAGATACGCAGTATTTT. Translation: CASSPGQGRADTQYF.

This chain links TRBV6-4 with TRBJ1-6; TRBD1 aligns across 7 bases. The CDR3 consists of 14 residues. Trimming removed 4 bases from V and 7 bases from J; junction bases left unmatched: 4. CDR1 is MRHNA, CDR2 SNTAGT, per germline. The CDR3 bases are TGTGCCAGCAGTGGGGGGACAGAGAATTCACCCCTCCACTTT. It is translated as CASSGGTENSPLHF.

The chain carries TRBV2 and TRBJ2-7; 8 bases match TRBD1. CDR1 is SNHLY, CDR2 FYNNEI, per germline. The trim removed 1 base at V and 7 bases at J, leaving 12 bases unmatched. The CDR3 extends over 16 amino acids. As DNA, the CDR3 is TGTGCCAGCAGTGAAGGAAACAGGGGGAACCTTGGAGAGCAGTACTTC. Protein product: CASSEGNRGNLGEQYF. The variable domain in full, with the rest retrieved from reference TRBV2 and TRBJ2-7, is EPEVTQTPSHQVTQMGQEVILRCVPISNHLYFYWYRQILGQKVEFLVSFYNNEISEKSEIFDDQFSVERPDGSNFTLKIRSTKLEDSAMYFCASSEGNRGNLGEQYFGPGTRLTVT.

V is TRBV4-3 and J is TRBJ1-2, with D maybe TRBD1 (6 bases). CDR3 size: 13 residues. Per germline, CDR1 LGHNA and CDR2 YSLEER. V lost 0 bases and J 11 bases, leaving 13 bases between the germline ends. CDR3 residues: CASSQEWGPHYTF. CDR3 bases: TGCGCCAGCAGCCAAGAGTGGGGGCCCCATTACACCTTC.

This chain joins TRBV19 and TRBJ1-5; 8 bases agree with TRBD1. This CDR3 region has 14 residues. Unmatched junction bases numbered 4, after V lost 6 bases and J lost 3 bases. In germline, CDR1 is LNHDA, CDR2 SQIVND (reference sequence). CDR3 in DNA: TGTGCCAGTAGGGAGACAGGGGTCAATCAGCCCCAGCATTTT. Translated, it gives CASRETGVNQPQHF.

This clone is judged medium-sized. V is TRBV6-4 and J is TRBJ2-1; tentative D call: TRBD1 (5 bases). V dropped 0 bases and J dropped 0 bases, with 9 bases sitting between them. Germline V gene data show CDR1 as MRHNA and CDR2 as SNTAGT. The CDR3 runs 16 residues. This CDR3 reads CASSDSGLNSYNEQFF. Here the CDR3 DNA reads TGTGCCAGCAGTGACTCGGGGCTCAACTCCTACAATGAGCAGTTCTTC.

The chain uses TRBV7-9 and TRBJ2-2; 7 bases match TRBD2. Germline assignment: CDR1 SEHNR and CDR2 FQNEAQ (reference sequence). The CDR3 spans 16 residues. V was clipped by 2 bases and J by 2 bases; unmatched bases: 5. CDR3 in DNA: TGTGCCAGCAGCTTAAGGCTAGCGGACAACACCGGGGAGCTGTTTTTT. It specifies CASSLRLADNTGELFF.

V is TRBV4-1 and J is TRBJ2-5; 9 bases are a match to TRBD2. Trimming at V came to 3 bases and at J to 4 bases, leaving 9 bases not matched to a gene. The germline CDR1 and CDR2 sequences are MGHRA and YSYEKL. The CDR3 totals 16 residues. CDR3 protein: CASSQDGGGGRETQYF. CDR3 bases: TGCGCCAGCAGCCAGGACGGCGGGGGGGGCAGAGAGACCCAGTACTTC.

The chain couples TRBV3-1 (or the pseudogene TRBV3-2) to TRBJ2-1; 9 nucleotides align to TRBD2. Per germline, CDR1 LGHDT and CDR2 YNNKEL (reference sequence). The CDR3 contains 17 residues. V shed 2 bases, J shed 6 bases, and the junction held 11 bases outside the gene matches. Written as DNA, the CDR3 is TGTGCCAGCAGCCAACGTCAGCGGGCGGGAGGGGTCAATGAGCAGTTCTTC. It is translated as CASSQRQRAGGVNEQFF.

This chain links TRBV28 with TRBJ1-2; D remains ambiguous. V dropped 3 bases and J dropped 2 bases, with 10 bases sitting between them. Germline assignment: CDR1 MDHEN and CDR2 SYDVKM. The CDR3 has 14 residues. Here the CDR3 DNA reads TGTGCCAGCAGTTTTAAAGCGCTAAACTATGGCTACACCTTC. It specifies CASSFKALNYGYTF.

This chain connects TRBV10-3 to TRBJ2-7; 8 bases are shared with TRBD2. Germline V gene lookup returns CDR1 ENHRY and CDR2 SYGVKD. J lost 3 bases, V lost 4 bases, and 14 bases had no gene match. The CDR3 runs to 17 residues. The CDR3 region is CAISVSPLWGTSYEQYF. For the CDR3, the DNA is TGTGCCATCAGTGTATCCCCCTTGTGGGGGACTAGCTACGAGCAGTACTTC.

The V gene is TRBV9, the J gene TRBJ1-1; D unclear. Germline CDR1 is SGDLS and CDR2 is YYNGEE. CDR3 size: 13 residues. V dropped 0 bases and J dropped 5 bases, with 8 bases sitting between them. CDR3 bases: TGTGCCAGCAGCGTAGCCCCAGGAACTGAAGCTTTCTTT. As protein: CASSVAPGTEAFF.

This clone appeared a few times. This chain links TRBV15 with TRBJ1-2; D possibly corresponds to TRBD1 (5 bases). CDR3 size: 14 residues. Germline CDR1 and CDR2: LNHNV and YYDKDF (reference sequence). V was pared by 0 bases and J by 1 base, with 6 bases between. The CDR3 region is CATSRDGHNYGYTF. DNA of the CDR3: TGTGCCACCAGCAGAGATGGACATAACTATGGCTACACCTTC. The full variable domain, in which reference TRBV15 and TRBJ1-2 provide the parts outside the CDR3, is DAMVIQNPRYQVTQFGKPVTLSCSQTLNHNVMYWYQQKSSQAPKLLFHYYDKDFNNEADTPDNFQSRRPNTSFCFLDIRSPGLGDTAMYLCATSRDGHNYGYTFGSGTRLTVV.

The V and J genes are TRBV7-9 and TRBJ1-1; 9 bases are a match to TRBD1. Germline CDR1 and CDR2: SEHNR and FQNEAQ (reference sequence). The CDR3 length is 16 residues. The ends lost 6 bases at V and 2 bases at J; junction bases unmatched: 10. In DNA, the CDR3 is TGTGCCAGCAGAAGGACAGGGGACACTGGAAACACTGAAGCTTTCTTT. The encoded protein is CASRRTGDTGNTEAFF.

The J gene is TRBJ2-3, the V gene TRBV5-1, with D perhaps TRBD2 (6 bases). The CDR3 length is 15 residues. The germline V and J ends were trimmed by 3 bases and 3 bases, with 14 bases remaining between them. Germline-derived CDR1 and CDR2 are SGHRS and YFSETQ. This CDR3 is CASSSRGLATDTQYF. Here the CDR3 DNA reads TGCGCCAGCAGCTCCCGGGGTCTAGCGACAGATACGCAGTATTTT.

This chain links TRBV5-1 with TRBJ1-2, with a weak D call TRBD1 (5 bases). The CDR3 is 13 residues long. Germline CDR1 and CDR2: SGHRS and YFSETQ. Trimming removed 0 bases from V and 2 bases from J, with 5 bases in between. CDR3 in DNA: TGCGCCAGCAGCTTGGGACAGAACTATGGCTACACCTTC. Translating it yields CASSLGQNYGYTF.

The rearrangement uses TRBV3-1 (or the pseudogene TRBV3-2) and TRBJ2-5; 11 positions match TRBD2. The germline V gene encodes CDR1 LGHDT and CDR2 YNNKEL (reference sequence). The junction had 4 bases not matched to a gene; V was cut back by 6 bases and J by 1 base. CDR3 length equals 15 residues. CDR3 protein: CASRATSGIQETQYF. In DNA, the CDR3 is TGTGCCAGCAGAGCGACTAGCGGGATCCAAGAGACCCAGTACTTC.